The clone carrying this T cell receptor (beta chain) was seen once. The data were produced by immunoSEQ multiplex PCR, yet TCRdb's version contains in-frame clones alone and is incomplete. This table has 700,000 or so clones, around 72% appearing once. This entry is derived from a study of shared clonotypes between healthy human individuals. About the research overall: Those who served as donors were a couple of women and three men between the ages of 18 and 49.

Donation came from healthy HIV-negative adults that had no recent acute infections or vaccinations. The CDR3 totals 15 residues. J was trimmed by 2 bases and V by 5 bases; bases with no gene match: 7. Looked up from germline, CDR1 is SGHRS and CDR2 is YFSETQ. The TCR sequence derives from a woman in her 30s in good health. The chain has TRBV5-1 and TRBJ2-3; 8 bases agree with TRBD1. Input material: memory CD4+ T cells sorted from blood. Specified subset: CD45RA-negative fraction. The CDR3 is CASRGGQDLTDTQYF. The CDR3 DNA is TGCGCCAGCAGGGGGGGACAGGACCTCACAGATACGCAGTATTTT.